The subject of this entry is one T cell receptor beta chain. V was clipped by 3 bases and J by 4 bases; unmatched bases: 6. The germline CDR1 and CDR2 sequences are LGHNA and YNFKEQ. This CDR3 contains 17 residues. This sample is part of a study of blood T cell repertoires in COVID-19. Turning to the study itself: Both acute and convalescent COVID-19 samples were obtained from the United States, Italy and Spain. PBMCs, B-cell-depleted T cells, or T cells provided the cDNA or gDNA that made up the material.

TCRdb's copy holds only in-frame clones and misses some; the assay was immunoSEQ multiplex PCR. Altogether around 84,000 clones are present, just under 85% being singletons, with the ten largest covering under 20%. Material: peripheral blood. The TCR comes from a man older than 75 with active or convalescent COVID-19. V usage is TRBV4-2 and J usage is TRBJ2-1; 13 bases match TRBD2. This chain's CDR3 is CASSQPLAGGQYNEQFF. The CDR3 DNA reads TGTGCCAGCAGCCAGCCACTAGCGGGGGGGCAGTACAATGAGCAGTTCTTC.